This T cell receptor (beta chain) comes out of a study of early stage breast cancer tumors. Study details: Most invasive tumors, about 80% of the 16, were ER+/PR+/HER2-. Among approximately 12 ER+/PR+/HER2- tumors, eight were ductal, four lobular. Points from the study as a whole: Tumors had roughly 2.4-fold higher T cell density and higher clonality than adjacent normal breast tissue.

Blood replicates held 0.5 ug DNA, tumor or normal breast 1.5 ug, two each. Data came from immunoSEQ multiplex PCR; TCRdb stores just in-frame clones and leaves some out. The data contain approximately 52,000 clones, 83% of them singletons. Remarks on this clone: Its antigen is as yet unknown.

The CDR3 is 14 amino acids. Germline V CDR1 and CDR2: LNHDA, SQIVND (reference sequence). V lost 6 bases and J 0 bases, leaving 12 bases between the germline ends. This chain joins TRBV19 and TRBJ2-7; D gene uncertain. This clonotype was sampled from a person aged 45-65 years with breast cancer. The sample consisted of blood. The CDR3 DNA reads TGTGCCAGTAGAGACGGAGCAAGCTCCTACGAGCAGTACTTC. Encoded protein: CASRDGASSYEQYF.